This T cell receptor (beta chain) was sequenced during a study of CD8+CD57+ T cells in acquired aplastic anemia. Study-level background: Mean DNA quantity obtained from sorted CD4+ and CD8+ cells was about 3.5 ug. Study-level results: Controls did not differ significantly from patients in CD8+ Simpson's diversity.

Points on this clonotype: Its cognate antigen is unknown.

The TCR beta profiling, which covered VDJ combination and CDR3 sequence, was carried out using genomic DNA as the template. TCRdb analysed the reads with MiXCR anew, one entry per CDR3 protein. This table has approximately 98,000 distinct CDR3 sequences, around 70% appearing once. Sequenced patients had shown CD8+CD57+ cell expansion by flow cytometry. In germline, CDR1 is DFQATT, CDR2 SNEGSKA (reference sequence). CDR3 size: 14 residues. V dropped 5 bases and J dropped 7; count of bases not matched to a gene: 6. The sequencing sample was made of sorted CD4+, CD8+, or CD8+CD57+ T cells (not recorded which) from PBMCs. The origin of this receptor is a human donor with aplastic anemia. J is TRBJ2-5 and V is TRBV20-1; 14 bases line up with TRBD2. CDR3 amino acids: CSAGRLAGGGTQYF. Here the CDR3 DNA reads TGCAGTGCTGGAAGACTAGCGGGAGGGGGGACCCAGTACTTC.